The clone carrying this T cell receptor (beta chain) was seen a single time. Antigen specificity is unknown. The same CDR3 is also encoded by other DNA sequences in this sample. The sample originates from a study of shared clonotypes between healthy human individuals. Authors' analysis steps: From ImmunoSEQ came sequences covering only the junction and carrying no quality scores, so filtering differed. The method was immunoSEQ multiplex PCR; TCRdb's version includes in-frame clones alone and lacks a portion of them. V, J and clone size are those of that table, while D and trimming were read from the DNA. The sample includes about 2.1 million clones, approximately 92% of them seen just once. Only CD45RO-negative cells positively selected for CCR7 counted as naive CD8 cells, so terminally differentiated effector memory CD45RA+ cells were excluded. The study, taken as a whole, reports: Larger estimated richness was generally recorded for naive subsets relative to memory subsets.

This CDR3 contains 12 residues. Trimming pared 0 bases from V and 4 bases from J, leaving 3 bases between. Per the germline V gene, CDR1 is SGDLS and CDR2 is YYNGEE. The sample consisted of naive CD8+ T cells from PBMCs. This TCR was sampled from a man aged 18 to 35 in good health. Some clones in this sample may be carry-over from other donors' samples. V and J are TRBV9 and TRBJ2-3; no clear D gene. The CDR3 here is CASSVDSDTQYF. The CDR3 DNA reads as TGTGCCAGCAGCGTAGATTCAGATACGCAGTATTTT.